Below are 21 T cell receptor beta chains sequenced from a single sample in a study of T cell changes during pregnancy in multiple sclerosis. Libraries were prepared by immunoSEQ multiplex PCR; TCRdb keeps only in-frame clonotypes and omits some of them. Among roughly 40,000 clones listed, approximately 90% were seen once. The sample here was CD4+ T cells from peripheral blood mononuclear cells, taken before pregnancy. Receptors were obtained from a female donor with multiple sclerosis, enrolled in a pregnancy study.

The gene calls are TRBV2 and TRBJ1-5, with TRBD1 identical over 10 bases. Germline loops: CDR1 SNHLY, CDR2 FYNNEI. The CDR3 spans 16 residues. V dropped 1 base and J dropped 10; count of bases not matched to a gene: 10. CDR3 in amino acids: CASSEGGQGLYGPQHF. The CDR3 DNA is TGTGCCAGCAGTGAAGGGGGACAGGGGCTCTACGGCCCCCAGCATTTT.

CDR3 DNA sequence: TGTGCCAGTATCTACTCATTGACCGGGGAGCTGTTTTTT. Translated, it gives CASIYSLTGELFF. This rearrangement joins TRBV19 to TRBJ2-2; D call uncertain. CDR3 length: 13 residues. Germline V lookup: CDR1 LNHDA, CDR2 SQIVND (reference sequence). The germline V and J ends were trimmed by 7 bases and 5 bases, with 11 bases remaining between them. The full variable domain, in which reference TRBV19 and TRBJ2-2 provide the parts outside the CDR3, is DGGITQSPKYLFRKEGQNVTLSCEQNLNHDAMYWYRQDPGQGLRLIYYSQIVNDFQKGDIAEGYSVSREKKESFPLTVTSAQKNPTAFYLCASIYSLTGELFFGEGSRLTVL.

Written as DNA, the CDR3 is TGTGCCAGCAGTGAGGACCTCGGGGCAGATACGCAGTATTTT. Its translation: CASSEDLGADTQYF. The chain carries TRBV2 and TRBJ2-3; possibly TRBD2 for D (5 bases). The CDR3 totals 14 residues. Germline assignment: CDR1 SNHLY and CDR2 FYNNEI. Trimming cost V 3 bases and J 4 bases, with 11 bases left between them. The full variable domain, its missing parts supplied by reference TRBV2 and TRBJ2-3, is EPEVTQTPSHQVTQMGQEVILRCVPISNHLYFYWYRQILGQKVEFLVSFYNNEISEKSEIFDDQFSVERPDGSNFTLKIRSTKLEDSAMYFCASSEDLGADTQYFGPGTRLTVL.

The chain recombines TRBV18 with TRBJ1-2; D unclear. Trimming pared 6 bases from V and 8 bases from J, leaving 22 bases between. This CDR3 spans 15 amino acids. Germline V gene lookup returns CDR1 KGHSH and CDR2 LQKENI. The CDR3 here is CASSDVGHLGEGYTF. The CDR3, as DNA: TGTGCCAGCTCGGACGTGGGCCACCTGGGAGAAGGCTACACCTTC.

This chain links TRBV6-5 with TRBJ2-7, with 10 bases aligning to TRBD1. CDR3 length equals 15 residues. Germline V gives CDR1 MNHEY, CDR2 SVGAGI. V shed 8 bases and J 3 bases; nucleotides not matched to a gene: 10. CDR3 sequence: CASRSRDRGGYEQYF. CDR3 bases: TGTGCCAGCCGAAGCAGGGACAGGGGAGGCTACGAGCAGTACTTC.

The V gene is TRBV6-5, the J gene TRBJ2-1; 8 nucleotides match TRBD2. Per the germline V gene, CDR1 is MNHEY and CDR2 is SVGAGI. This CDR3 comprises 15 residues. Germline trimming cut 6 bases from V and 8 bases from J; bases unmatched to any gene: 12. The CDR3 DNA sequence: TGTGCCAGCAGACCCACCACGCTAGCGGGTTATGAGCAGTTCTTC. Amino acid sequence: CASRPTTLAGYEQFF.

V usage is TRBV7-8 and J usage is TRBJ2-1, with 8 nucleotides matching TRBD1. V shed 6 bases and J 8 bases; nucleotides not matched to a gene: 9. CDR3 length equals 14 residues. Germline CDR1 and CDR2: SGHVS and FQNEAQ. CDR3 sequence: CASSRDRTSHEQFF. Written as DNA, the CDR3 is TGTGCCAGCAGTCGGGACAGGACTTCCCATGAGCAGTTCTTC.

The V gene is TRBV5-6, the J gene TRBJ2-3; maybe TRBD2 (6 bases). The germline gives CDR1 SGHDT, CDR2 YYEEEE. The CDR3 is 16 residues long. V was clipped by 4 bases and J by 2 bases, with 17 bases between them. The CDR3 sequence: CASSLMTRFFTDTQYF. CDR3 bases: TGTGCCAGCAGCCTCATGACTAGGTTCTTCACAGATACGCAGTATTTT. Variable domain in full (rest from reference TRBV5-6 and TRBJ2-3): DAGVTQSPTHLIKTRGQQVTLRCSPKSGHDTVSWYQQALGQGPQFIFQYYEEEERQRGNFPDRFSGHQFPNYSSELNVNALLLGDSALYLCASSLMTRFFTDTQYFGPGTRLTVL.

This clone turned up a few times. The chain couples TRBV11-2 to TRBJ2-3; TRBD2 is a possible D gene (6 bases). This CDR3 is 15 amino acids long. Germline loops: CDR1 SGHAT, CDR2 FQNNGV. V was cut by 1 base and J by 7 bases, with 15 bases left in between. The CDR3 loop reads CASSLGGVREHTQYF. CDR3 bases: TGTGCCAGCAGCTTAGGGGGCGTTCGGGAGCATACGCAGTATTTT.

The chain has TRBV7-9 and TRBJ2-5; 8 nucleotides line up with TRBD2. This CDR3 spans 16 amino acids. Germline assignment: CDR1 SEHNR and CDR2 FQNEAQ (reference sequence). Trimming removed 0 bases from V and 5 bases from J; junction bases left unmatched: 8. As DNA, the CDR3 is TGTGCCAGCAGCTTAGCGGGGACTAGAGGCGAGGAGACCCAGTACTTC. Translating it yields CASSLAGTRGEETQYF.

This clone was seen only a few times. J is TRBJ2-3 and V is TRBV29-1; TRBD2 matches at 8 bases. The V gene's germline CDR1 is SQVTM and CDR2 ANQGSEA. This CDR3 is built from 14 residues. The V and J ends lost 7 bases and 1 base, in that order; junction bases with no gene match: 7. Here the CDR3 DNA reads TGCAGCGCCAATGGGCGGGGGGGCACAGATACGCAGTATTTT. Residues: CSANGRGGTDTQYF.

The genes are TRBV4-1 and TRBJ1-5, with 7 bases lining up with TRBD1. The CDR3 length is 15 residues. Germline loops: CDR1 MGHRA, CDR2 YSYEKL. The J segment lost 3 bases and the V segment lost 8 bases, leaving 10 bases of the junction unmatched. In DNA, the CDR3 is TGCGCCAGCCGAGAGCAGACAGGGAACAATCAGCCCCAGCATTTT. As protein: CASREQTGNNQPQHF.

The chain carries TRBV25-1 and TRBJ2-1; tentatively, D is TRBD2 (5 bases). The CDR3 has 14 amino acids. V was clipped by 5 bases and J by 4 bases, with 12 bases between them. The V gene's germline CDR1 is MGHDK and CDR2 SYGVNS. CDR3 in DNA: TGTGCCAGCAGTCGAGGGCCTATATACAATGAGCAGTTCTTC. It yields the protein CASSRGPIYNEQFF.

V is TRBV10-3 and J is TRBJ2-7; tentative D call: TRBD1 (6 bases). Germline loops: CDR1 ENHRY, CDR2 SYGVKD. The CDR3 spans 13 residues. The V gene lost 5 bases and the J gene lost 2 bases, with 10 bases spanning the gap. CDR3 sequence reads: CAISRDTTYEQYF. In nucleotides, the CDR3 is TGTGCCATCAGTCGGGACACCACCTACGAGCAGTACTTC.

The CDR3 nucleotides read TGTGCCAGTAGACCGGGACAGGGGGCTCGAACTGAAGCTTTCTTT. Encoded protein: CASRPGQGARTEAFF. J is TRBJ1-1 and V is TRBV19; 12 positions match TRBD1. Unmatched junction bases numbered 7, after V lost 6 bases and J lost 5 bases. Looked up from germline, CDR1 is LNHDA and CDR2 is SQIVND (reference sequence). CDR3 length equals 15 residues.

This sequence joins TRBV7-6 and TRBJ2-1; 12 positions agree with TRBD2. Germline CDR1 SGHVS, CDR2 FNYEAQ. This CDR3 region has 16 residues. V lost 2 bases and J lost 4; bases outside the gene matches: 3. The CDR3 loop reads CASSLTGTSGYNEQFF. DNA of the CDR3: TGTGCCAGCAGCTTAACCGGGACTAGCGGGTACAATGAGCAGTTCTTC.

The rearrangement links TRBV19 to TRBJ1-5; D not certain. V was shortened by 3 bases and J by 4 bases, with 16 bases between the two germline ends. CDR1 and CDR2 (germline): LNHDA, SQIVND (reference sequence). The CDR3 runs to 16 residues. CDR3 region: CASSIQARKGNQPQHF. Here the CDR3 DNA reads TGTGCCAGTAGTATTCAGGCCCGAAAAGGTAATCAGCCCCAGCATTTT.

The chain recombines TRBV7-2 with TRBJ2-2; D is ambiguous. This CDR3 is 14 amino acids long. Germline CDR1 reads SGHTA; CDR2 reads FQGNSA. V was cut by 8 bases and J by 8 bases, with 18 bases left in between. The CDR3 region has the DNA TGTGCCAGCTCACCACTTAGTAGTTCTGGGGAGCTGTTTTTT. As protein: CASSPLSSSGELFF.

Concerning this clone itself: One end of the junction is discordant with germline, which a read error may explain. V gene TRBV25-1 combines with J gene TRBJ1-5; no firm D call. Germline V gene data show CDR1 as MGHDK and CDR2 as SYGVNS. The CDR3 spans 11 residues. The CDR3, as DNA: TGTGCCAGCGGTGAAGGGAGGACCCAGCATTTT. Translation: CASGEGRTQHF. The full variable domain, its missing parts supplied by reference TRBV25-1 and TRBJ1-5, is EADIYQTPRYLVIGTGKKITLECSQTMGHDKMYWYQQDPGMELHLIHYSYGVNSTEKGDLSSESTVSRIRTEHFPLTLESARPSHTSQYLCASGEGRTQHFGDGTRLSIL.

J is TRBJ2-5 and V is TRBV9; the D is unclear. V lost 2 bases and J 1 base, leaving 15 bases between the germline ends. Germline V CDR1 and CDR2: SGDLS, YYNGEE. The CDR3 is made up of 16 amino acids. CDR3 region: CASSVSTEIFQETQYF. The CDR3 region has the DNA TGTGCCAGCAGCGTTAGTACCGAGATCTTCCAAGAGACCCAGTACTTC.

This clone has just a few counts. This chain joins TRBV9 and TRBJ2-7, with a possible D match to TRBD2 (6 bases). CDR1 and CDR2 from the germline V gene are SGDLS and YYNGEE. The CDR3 is 15 residues long. V was clipped by 0 bases and J by 2 bases, with 12 bases between them. CDR3 amino acids: CASSVGGTHTYEQYF. CDR3 bases: TGTGCCAGCAGCGTAGGCGGGACTCATACCTACGAGCAGTACTTC.